The next 8 T cell receptor beta chains were all read from a single sample in a study of blood T cell repertoires in COVID-19 (dated by TCRdb to the early 2020s). Receptor libraries were prepared by the immunoSEQ multiplex PCR assay. Entries here come from immuneACCESS through TCRdb and include only in-frame sequences with V and J called. Some clones fail to appear in such tables; in the studies checked, an unresolved V gene covers under half of the shortfall, and the cause of the remainder is unknown. The sample table records approximately 200,000 clones; 88% of these occur just once. The ten largest clones capture 2.7% of the sample. Sequenced input: peripheral blood. These receptors came from a woman aged 55-70 years with acute or convalescent COVID-19.

The chain recombines TRBV14 with TRBJ2-1, with 9 nucleotides matching TRBD2. CDR3 length: 14 amino acids. The trim removed 4 bases at V and 7 bases at J, leaving 5 bases unmatched. Per the germline V gene, CDR1 is SGHDN and CDR2 is FVKESK. The CDR3 here is CASSPGLARNEQFF. The CDR3 DNA reads as TGTGCCAGCAGCCCAGGACTAGCGAGGAATGAGCAGTTCTTC. Full variable domain (remainder filled in from reference TRBV14 and TRBJ2-1): EAGVTQFPSHSVIEKGQTVTLRCDPISGHDNLYWYRRVMGKEIKFLLHFVKESKQDESGMPNNRFLAERTGGTYSTLKVQPAELEDSGVYFCASSPGLARNEQFFGPGTRLTVL.

Here the CDR3 reads CASSLLRQTLAPFF. CDR3 sequence (DNA): TGTGCCAGCAGTTTATTAAGACAGACACTTGCCCCTTTCTTT. The chain is built from TRBV28 and TRBJ1-1; TRBD1 might be the D (5 bases). V lost 1 base to trimming and J lost 12 bases, with 18 bases between them. The CDR3 has 14 residues. The germline CDR1 and CDR2 sequences are MDHEN and SYDVKM.

The chain carries TRBV11-2 and TRBJ2-7; D is ambiguous. This CDR3 spans 15 amino acids. CDR1 SGHAT and CDR2 FQNNGV come from the germline V gene. V shed 2 bases and J shed 0 bases, with 11 bases lying between them. The DNA of the CDR3 is TGTGCCAGCAGCTTAACCACGCCGGGCTCCTACGAGCAGTACTTC. Its protein is CASSLTTPGSYEQYF.

This rearrangement joins TRBV6-1 to TRBJ1-2; no firm D call. V was pared by 1 base and J by 8 bases, with 11 bases between. Germline CDR1 MNHNS, CDR2 SASEGT. The CDR3 runs to 13 residues. CDR3 coding DNA: TGTGCCAGCAGTGAAGTCAGAATTCGCGGCTACACCTTC. Its protein product is CASSEVRIRGYTF.

The chain is built from TRBV18 and TRBJ2-7; 11 bases are a match to TRBD1. The CDR3 sequence is 14 residues long. Germline V gives CDR1 KGHSH, CDR2 LQKENI. J lost 5 bases, V lost 5 bases, and 5 bases had no gene match. In DNA, the CDR3 is TGTGCCAGCTCAGAGGACAGGGGGCGACACGAGCAGTACTTC. Protein sequence: CASSEDRGRHEQYF. Using reference TRBV18 and TRBJ2-7 for the parts outside the CDR3, the full variable domain is NAGVMQNPRHLVRRRGQEARLRCSPMKGHSHVYWYRQLPEEGLKFMVYLQKENIIDESGMPKERFSAEFPKEGPSILRIQQVVRGDSAAYFCASSEDRGRHEQYFGPGTRLTVT.

The chain has TRBV11-3 and TRBJ2-7; 10 positions match TRBD1. Germline CDR1 SGHNT, CDR2 YENEEA. This CDR3 has 16 residues. V shed 5 bases and J 2 bases; nucleotides not matched to a gene: 9. The CDR3 region is CASSRQGTGDTYEQYF. The DNA of the CDR3 is TGTGCCAGCAGCCGACAGGGGACAGGGGACACCTACGAGCAGTACTTC.

This clone was seen only a few times. The CDR3 reads CASSLDRYEQYF. The CDR3 DNA reads as TGTGCCAGCAGTTTAGATCGCTACGAGCAGTACTTC. The chain recombines TRBV12-3 or TRBV12-4 with TRBJ2-7; no clear D. The CDR3 is 12 amino acids. With 1 base removed from V and 3 bases from J, the gap between germline ends came to 4 bases.

The rearrangement links TRBV2 to TRBJ2-2, with TRBD2 as a possible D gene (6 bases). Germline V lookup: CDR1 SNHLY, CDR2 FYNNEI. This CDR3 contains 13 residues. The V end was cut by 10 bases, the J end by 3 bases, with 12 bases between. The DNA of the CDR3 is TGTGCCATCCGGGACTTATACACCGGGGAGCTGTTTTTT. Translating it yields CAIRDLYTGELFF.